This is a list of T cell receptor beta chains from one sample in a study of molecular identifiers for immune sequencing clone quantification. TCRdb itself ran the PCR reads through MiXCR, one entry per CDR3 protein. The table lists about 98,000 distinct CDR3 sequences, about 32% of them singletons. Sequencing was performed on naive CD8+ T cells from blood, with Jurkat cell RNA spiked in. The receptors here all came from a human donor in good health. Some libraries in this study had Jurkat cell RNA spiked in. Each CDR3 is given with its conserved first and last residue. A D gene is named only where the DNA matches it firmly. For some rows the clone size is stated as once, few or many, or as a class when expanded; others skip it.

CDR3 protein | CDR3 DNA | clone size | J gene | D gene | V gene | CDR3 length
CASSSGQGVYNEQFF | TGTGCCAGCAGTTCGGGACAGGGGGTCTACAATGAGCAGTTCTTC | . | TRBJ2-1 | TRBD1 | TRBV12-3/TRBV12-4 | 15
CASSYMTSGETQYF | TGTGCCAGCAGTTACATGACTAGCGGGGAGACCCAGTACTTC | few | TRBJ2-5 | TRBD2 | TRBV6-5 | 14
CASSDSQGASYEQYF | TGCGCCAGCAGTGACTCCCAGGGCGCTTCCTACGAGCAGTACTTC | . | TRBJ2-7 | . | TRBV10-2 | 15
CASSFSGTGEEQFF | TGTGCCAGCAGTTTTTCCGGGACAGGGGAAGAGCAGTTCTTC | many | TRBJ2-1 | TRBD1 | TRBV6-5 | 14
CASSPIWEGQGILEQFF | TGTGCCAGCAGCCCCATATGGGAGGGACAGGGTATCTTGGAGCAGTTCTTC | . | TRBJ2-1 | TRBD1 | TRBV3-1 | 17
CASSTGGPYEQYF | TGTGCCAGCAGTACAGGGGGGCCCTACGAGCAGTACTTC | many | TRBJ2-7 | TRBD1 | TRBV6-2/TRBV6-3 | 13
CASSLEGQGEFF | TGCGCCAGCAGCTTGGAAGGACAGGGGGAATTCTTT | many | TRBJ2-3 | TRBD1 | TRBV5-1 | 12
CASGTGGDYEQYF | TGTGCCAGCGGGACAGGGGGCGACTACGAGCAGTACTTC | few | TRBJ2-7 | TRBD1 | TRBV19 | 13
CASSLDVRSYELYF | TGCGCCAGCAGCCTAGACGTCCGGTCCTACGAGCTGTACTTC | . | TRBJ2-7 | . | TRBV4-3 | 14
CASSGDRPNTGELFF | TGTGCCAGCAGCGGGGACAGACCGAACACCGGGGAGCTGTTTTTT | . | TRBJ2-2 | TRBD1 | TRBV5-4 | 15
CASSQDQGFTEAFF | TGTGCCAGCAGCCAAGACCAGGGTTTCACTGAAGCTTTCTTT | few | TRBJ1-1 | . | TRBV3-1 | 14
CASSLSMGAPGYEQYF | TGTGCCAGCAGTTTATCGATGGGGGCGCCGGGTTACGAGCAGTACTTC | . | TRBJ2-7 | . | TRBV27 | 16
CASSLVQGSTEAFF | TGTGCCAGCAGTTTAGTCCAGGGGAGCACTGAAGCTTTCTTT | many | TRBJ1-1 | . | TRBV28 | 14
CASSVGAGAHEQYF | TGTGCCAGCAGCGTAGGCGCGGGGGCACACGAGCAGTACTTC | . | TRBJ2-7 | . | TRBV9 | 14
CASSQVDSYEQYF | TGTGCCAGCAGCCAAGTGGACAGTTACGAGCAGTACTTC | few | TRBJ2-7 | . | TRBV4-2 | 13
CASSLGQGMNTEAFF | TGTGCCAGCAGCTTAGGGCAGGGGATGAACACTGAAGCTTTCTTT | many | TRBJ1-1 | . | TRBV7-9 | 15
CASSFRTLSRQPQHF | TGTGCCAGCAGTTTCCGGACTCTCTCCCGGCAGCCCCAGCATTTT | many | TRBJ1-5 | . | TRBV28 | 15
CASSLSRPLAEETQYF | TGTGCCAGCAGTTTGTCCAGGCCCCTAGCGGAAGAGACCCAGTACTTC | . | TRBJ2-5 | TRBD2 | TRBV12-3/TRBV12-4 | 16
CASSVRAEKLFF | TGTGCCAGCAGCGTCCGGGCCGAAAAACTGTTTTTT | . | TRBJ1-4 | . | TRBV12-3/TRBV12-4 | 12
CASSLVRRRTEAFF | TGTGCCAGCAGCTTAGTCAGGCGGCGCACTGAAGCTTTCTTT | . | TRBJ1-1 | . | TRBV5-6 | 14
CSVVGGKSYEQYF | TGCAGCGTTGTAGGGGGGAAATCCTACGAGCAGTACTTC | few | TRBJ2-7 | . | TRBV29-1 | 13
CASSHLQGSYEQYF | TGTGCCAGCAGCCACTTACAGGGCTCCTACGAGCAGTACTTC | few | TRBJ2-7 | . | TRBV4-2 | 14
CSGDPGSRNTQYF | TGCAGCGGAGACCCCGGGAGTAGGAATACGCAGTATTTT | . | TRBJ2-3 | . | TRBV29-1 | 13
CASSAWTSGRGSAEQYF | TGTGCCAGTAGTGCGTGGACTAGCGGGAGGGGCTCGGCCGAGCAGTACTTC | . | TRBJ2-7 | TRBD2 | TRBV19 | 17
CASSPAEVPYEQYF | TGTGCCAGCAGCCCGGCGGAGGTCCCCTACGAGCAGTACTTC | many | TRBJ2-7 | . | TRBV28 | 14
CASSDKGAPNEQFF | TGTGCCAGCAGCGATAAAGGAGCGCCCAATGAGCAGTTCTTC | few | TRBJ2-1 | . | TRBV14 | 14
CASSEWQGPYGQYF | TGTGCCAGCAGTGAGTGGCAGGGTCCCTACGGGCAGTACTTC | . | TRBJ2-7 | . | TRBV2 | 14
CASSFTREGHEQYF | TGTGCCAGCAGCTTCACCCGGGAGGGCCATGAGCAGTACTTC | many | TRBJ2-7 | TRBD2 | TRBV5-6 | 14
CASSGTGLSDTQYF | TGTGCCAGCAGTGGGACGGGACTTTCAGATACGCAGTATTTT | few | TRBJ2-3 | . | TRBV28 | 14
CASSQVSSGTPNTAAFF | TGCGCCAGCAGCCAAGTCTCCTCAGGGACTCCGAACACTGCAGCTTTCTTT | . | TRBJ1-1 | . | TRBV4-1 | 17
CASSPNSNEQFF | TGTGCCAGCAGCCCGAATAGCAATGAGCAGTTCTTC | . | TRBJ2-1 | . | TRBV7-8 | 12
CAISVPDRGYYEQYF | TGTGCCATCAGTGTTCCGGACAGGGGATACTACGAGCAGTACTTC | few | TRBJ2-7 | TRBD1 | TRBV10-3 | 15
CASSLAAGSETQYF | TGTGCCAGCAGCTTAGCGGCAGGGTCAGAGACCCAGTACTTC | many | TRBJ2-5 | . | TRBV7-8 | 14
CASSDWTAETQYF | TGTGCCAGCAGTGACTGGACGGCAGAGACCCAGTACTTC | . | TRBJ2-5 | . | TRBV2 | 13
CASSQARGPQAKNIQYF | TGCGCCAGCAGCCAAGCTCGAGGCCCACAAGCCAAAAACATTCAGTACTTC | . | TRBJ2-4 | . | TRBV4-3 | 17
CSARDWGEAYNEQFF | TGCAGTGCTAGAGATTGGGGAGAGGCTTACAATGAGCAGTTCTTC | many | TRBJ2-1 | . | TRBV20-1 | 15
CSATGLASGEQFF | TGCAGTGCTACTGGACTAGCGAGCGGTGAGCAGTTCTTC | many | TRBJ2-1 | TRBD2 | TRBV20-1 | 13
CASSTSGRFYEQYF | TGTGCCAGCAGTACTAGCGGGAGGTTCTACGAGCAGTACTTC | few | TRBJ2-7 | TRBD2 | TRBV6-5 | 14
CASSLAVGYSGNTIYF | TGTGCCAGCAGCTTAGCGGTCGGCTATTCTGGAAACACCATATATTTT | many | TRBJ1-3 | . | TRBV7-2 | 16
CASSPNRETQYF | TGTGCCAGCAGTCCCAACCGAGAGACCCAGTACTTC | few | TRBJ2-5 | . | TRBV27 | 12
CASSLVPGQGTYEQYF | TGTGCCAGCAGCTTAGTCCCGGGACAGGGGACCTACGAGCAGTACTTC | many | TRBJ2-7 | TRBD1 | TRBV7-8 | 16
CASSLPTGLTSYELYF | TGTGCCAGCAGTTTACCGACGGGACTAACCTCCTACGAGCTGTACTTC | . | TRBJ2-7 | TRBD2 | TRBV28 | 16
CASTQGVNAGELFF | TGTGCCAGCACCCAGGGTGTTAACGCCGGGGAGCTGTTTTTT | . | TRBJ2-2 | . | TRBV6-1 | 14
CASSLWGLGHQPQHF | TGTGCCAGCAGTTTATGGGGGTTAGGGCACCAGCCCCAGCATTTT | few | TRBJ1-5 | . | TRBV27 | 15
CSARGYDLAGGAKNIQYF | TGCAGTGCTAGAGGCTACGATCTAGCGGGAGGGGCCAAAAACATTCAGTACTTC | . | TRBJ2-4 | TRBD2 | TRBV20-1 | 18